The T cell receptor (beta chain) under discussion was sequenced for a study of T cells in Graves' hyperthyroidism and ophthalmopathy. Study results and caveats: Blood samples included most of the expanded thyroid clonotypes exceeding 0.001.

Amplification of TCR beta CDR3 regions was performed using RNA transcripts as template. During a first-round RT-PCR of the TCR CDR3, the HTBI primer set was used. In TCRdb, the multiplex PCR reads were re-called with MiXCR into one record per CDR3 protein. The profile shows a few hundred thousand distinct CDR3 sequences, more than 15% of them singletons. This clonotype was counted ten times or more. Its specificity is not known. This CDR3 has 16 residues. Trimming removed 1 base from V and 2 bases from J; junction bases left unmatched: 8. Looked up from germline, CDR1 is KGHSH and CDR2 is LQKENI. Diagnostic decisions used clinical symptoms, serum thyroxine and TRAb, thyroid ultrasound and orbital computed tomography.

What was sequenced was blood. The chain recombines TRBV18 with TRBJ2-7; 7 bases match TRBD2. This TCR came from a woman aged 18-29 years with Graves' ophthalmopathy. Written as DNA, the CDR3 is TGTGCCAGCTCACCACGGGGCGGGAGTAGGACCTACGAGCAGTACTTC. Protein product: CASSPRGGSRTYEQYF.